This T cell receptor (beta chain) appears in the sequencing data of a study of blood T cells in healthy people across ages. Donors were healthy Caucasian individuals from Russia aged about 6 to 100. It was around 10 milliliters of peripheral blood that were drawn from each donor. Total RNA was isolated from each sample in quantities of at least 6 micrograms. This clonotype was seen a handful of times. For the second PCR, which ran for roughly 7 to 11 cycles, a sample-barcoded 5' primer and a J-beta primer mix were used. Every single cDNA molecule received a tag from a template-switch adaptor with 12 random nucleotides. TCRdb used MiXCR to reprocess the 5' RACE reads, holding one entry per CDR3 protein. The sample includes some 880,000 distinct CDR3 sequences, about 34% of them seen just once. The sequence was obtained from a man aged 18-30 years in good health. Sequencing was performed on blood.

As DNA, the CDR3 is TGTGCCAGCAGTGTTACAGGGTCGGGTGGCGAGCAGTTCTTC. Amino acids: CASSVTGSGGEQFF. This chain uses TRBV6-4 with TRBJ2-1; D may be TRBD1 (6 bases). V was cut by 4 bases and J by 10 bases, with 17 bases left in between. The CDR3 totals 14 residues. Germline V gives CDR1 MRHNA, CDR2 SNTAGT.